The 29 T cell receptor beta chains below all came from one sample that was sequenced in a study of graft-versus-host responses after intestinal transplantation. Their recognized antigens are unknown. Clones were read by immunoSEQ multiplex PCR, and TCRdb kept only the in-frame ones, dropping some. The table records about 93,000 clones, 90% to 95% of them present only once. Material: unstimulated CD8+ T cells sorted from spleen or lymph node cells, obtained before intestinal transplant. The receptors stem from a human donor who received an intestinal transplant.

The chain is built from TRBV9 and TRBJ1-1; TRBD1 matches at 7 bases. The CDR3 loop spans 15 amino acids. The junction had 5 bases not matched to a gene; V was cut back by 3 bases and J by 0 bases. Germline CDR1 and CDR2: SGDLS and YYNGEE. The CDR3 loop is CASSGGTALNTEAFF. In DNA, the CDR3 is TGTGCCAGCAGCGGAGGGACAGCCCTGAACACTGAAGCTTTCTTT.

J is TRBJ1-6 and V is TRBV4-1, with TRBD1 as a possible D gene (6 bases). This CDR3 has 15 residues. Trimming removed 5 bases from V and 5 bases from J, with 13 bases in between. Per the germline V gene, CDR1 is MGHRA and CDR2 is YSYEKL. CDR3 DNA: TGCGCCAGCAGCAGAACCGGGACAAATAATTCACCCCTCCACTTT. It is translated as CASSRTGTNNSPLHF.

J is TRBJ1-2 and V is TRBV19; the match to TRBD1 covers 7 bases. CDR1 is LNHDA, CDR2 SQIVND, per germline (reference sequence). Trimming cost V 5 bases and J 4 bases; bases outside gene matches: 4. This CDR3 has 13 residues. The CDR3 here is CASSVGQFYGYTF. DNA for the CDR3: TGTGCCAGTAGTGTGGGACAGTTCTATGGCTACACCTTC.

This clone has just one count. V is TRBV30 and J is TRBJ2-5; 10 bases agree with TRBD1. Germline lookup yields CDR1 GTSNPN and CDR2 SVGIG (reference sequence). This CDR3 region has 14 residues. The V and J ends lost 2 bases and 5 bases, in that order; junction bases with no gene match: 5. For the CDR3, the DNA is TGTGCCTGGAGTCCGACAGGGGGCTGGGAGACCCAGTACTTC. This encodes CAWSPTGGWETQYF. Combining the CDR3 with reference TRBV30 and TRBJ2-5 gives the whole variable domain SQTIHQWPATLVQPVGSPLSLECTVEGTSNPNLYWYRQAAGRGLQLLFYSVGIGQISSEVPQNLSASRPQDRQFILSSKKLLLSDSGFYLCAWSPTGGWETQYFGPGTRLLVL.

This sequence joins TRBV14 and TRBJ2-1; TRBD2 matches 9 bases. There are 16 residues in the CDR3. Trimming removed 0 bases from V and 6 bases from J; junction bases left unmatched: 6. Germline CDR1 and CDR2: SGHDN and FVKESK. This CDR3 reads CASSQDQAGGFNEQFF. CDR3 sequence (DNA): TGTGCCAGCAGCCAAGATCAGGCGGGAGGGTTCAATGAGCAGTTCTTC.

The chain combines TRBV27 with TRBJ1-4, with 8 bases matching TRBD1. Germline CDR1 is MNHEY and CDR2 is SMNVEV (reference sequence). This CDR3 contains 15 residues. V shed 5 bases and J 5 bases; nucleotides not matched to a gene: 7. CDR3 protein: CASSILGTGNEKLFF. As DNA, the CDR3 is TGTGCCAGCAGTATTTTAGGGACAGGAAATGAAAAACTGTTTTTT.

Only one count was recorded for this clone. The CDR3 is CASRVGGLYTEAFF. Here the CDR3 DNA reads TGTGCCAGCAGGGTAGGGGGCTTATACACTGAAGCTTTCTTT. V is TRBV6-1 and J is TRBJ1-1; 7 bases fit TRBD1. V gave up 6 bases and J gave up 3 bases; unmatched junction bases: 7. The CDR3 sequence is 14 residues long. Germline V gene lookup returns CDR1 MNHNS and CDR2 SASEGT.

The chain recombines TRBV7-8 with TRBJ2-3; TRBD2 matches 7 bases. J lost 0 bases, V lost 5 bases, and 8 bases had no gene match. There are 16 residues in the CDR3. Looked up from germline, CDR1 is SGHVS and CDR2 is FQNEAQ. The chain's CDR3 is CASSAGLVPSTDTQYF. Written as DNA, the CDR3 is TGTGCCAGCAGCGCCGGACTAGTGCCGAGCACAGATACGCAGTATTTT.

The gene calls are TRBV4-2 and TRBJ2-1; D unclear. The CDR3 is 16 amino acids. The V end lost 1 base, the J end lost 7 bases, and 17 bases lay between the germline ends. In germline, CDR1 is LGHNA, CDR2 YNFKEQ. The CDR3 coding sequence is TGTGCCAGCAGCCAAGGGCCCGACTTGATACTGAATGAGCAGTTCTTC. Its protein is CASSQGPDLILNEQFF.

The gene calls are TRBV5-1 and TRBJ1-1, with 7 bases aligning to TRBD1. Per the germline V gene, CDR1 is SGHRS and CDR2 is YFSETQ. This CDR3 region has 15 residues. The ends lost 4 bases at V and 3 bases at J; junction bases unmatched: 9. The CDR3 nucleotides read TGCGCCAGCAGCCTTGTACCCGGGACAGACACTGAAGCTTTCTTT. This gives the protein CASSLVPGTDTEAFF.

This chain uses TRBV27 with TRBJ1-1, with TRBD1 matching over 8 bases. Germline V lookup: CDR1 MNHEY, CDR2 SMNVEV (reference sequence). The CDR3 length is 15 residues. V lost 3 bases to trimming and J lost 1 base; unmatched junction nucleotides: 4. CDR3 DNA sequence: TGTGCCAGCAGTTTTTCCGGGACAGGGAACACTGAAGCTTTCTTT. Translation gives CASSFSGTGNTEAFF.

The chain joins TRBV5-1 to TRBJ2-1, with 9 bases matching TRBD2. CDR1 is SGHRS, CDR2 YFSETQ, per germline. The CDR3 consists of 16 residues. V lost 0 bases and J lost 6; bases outside the gene matches: 7. The CDR3 spells CASSLGGGRAGNEQFF. The DNA of the CDR3 is TGCGCCAGCAGCTTGGGCGGCGGGAGGGCCGGCAATGAGCAGTTCTTC.

This clone was picked up one time. The chain combines TRBV11-2 with TRBJ2-7; tentative D call: TRBD1 (5 bases). The germline V gene has CDR1 SGHAT and CDR2 FQNNGV. The CDR3 sequence is 15 residues long. The V end was cut by 4 bases, the J end by 7 bases, with 20 bases between. DNA for the CDR3: TGTGCCAGCAGCTCAATGACAGTAGGCAATGGGGAGCAGTACTTC. Residues: CASSSMTVGNGEQYF.

The chain recombines TRBV4-1 with TRBJ2-1; 8 positions match TRBD2. The germline V gene has CDR1 MGHRA and CDR2 YSYEKL. This CDR3 is 17 amino acids long. With V trimmed by 2 bases and J by 2 bases, 8 bases remained unmatched. CDR3 DNA sequence: TGCGCCAGCAGCCAACGTCCACCGGGGGGGCCCTACAATGAGCAGTTCTTC. It encodes CASSQRPPGGPYNEQFF.

This sequence joins TRBV9 and TRBJ2-1; 9 bases agree with TRBD2. From germline, CDR1 is SGDLS and CDR2 YYNGEE. The V gene end was trimmed by 5 bases and the J gene end by 5 bases; junction bases not matched to a gene: 5. The CDR3 covers 14 residues. CDR3 amino acids: CASSVSGGHNEQFF. CDR3 DNA sequence: TGTGCCAGCAGTGTTAGCGGGGGTCACAATGAGCAGTTCTTC.

The chain is built from TRBV27 and TRBJ2-7, with D maybe TRBD2 (6 bases). V was shortened by 4 bases and J by 9 bases, with 19 bases between the two germline ends. The CDR3 loop spans 14 amino acids. Germline V gives CDR1 MNHEY, CDR2 SMNVEV (reference sequence). This chain's CDR3 is CASSSPVAGRGQYF. The CDR3 DNA is TGTGCCAGCAGTTCGCCGGTCGCGGGGCGGGGGCAGTACTTC.

This chain uses TRBV28 with TRBJ2-7, with no clear D. V was clipped by 1 base and J by 5 bases, with 18 bases between them. In germline, CDR1 is MDHEN, CDR2 SYDVKM. The CDR3 has 16 amino acids. DNA for the CDR3: TGTGCCAGCAGTTTATTAGTTGGTCCTCTCCTGGACGAGCAGTACTTC. Its protein is CASSLLVGPLLDEQYF.

The V call is TRBV6-1, the J call TRBJ2-7; 10 nucleotides align to TRBD2. The end of the DNA fits TRBJ2-1 better, so the J call may be wrong. The CDR3 has 15 residues. Germline CDR1 reads MNHNS; CDR2 reads SASEGT. CDR3 nucleotides: TGTGCCAGCAGAAGCCCGGGACTAGCGATCGGTGAGCAGTTCTTC. It encodes CASRSPGLAIGEQFF.

This clone was observed once. The V and J genes are TRBV4-3 and TRBJ1-6, with D unclear. The V end was cut by 0 bases, the J end by 7 bases, with 10 bases between. Germline assignment: CDR1 LGHNA and CDR2 YSLEER. The CDR3 sequence is 15 residues long. CDR3 DNA sequence: TGCGCCAGCAGCCAAGATTACGGAGGGAATTCACCCCTCCACTTT. This translates into CASSQDYGGNSPLHF.

The genes are TRBV6-5 and TRBJ1-1, with D hard to call. Trimming stripped 2 bases from V and 6 bases from J, with 7 bases between. Per the germline V gene, CDR1 is MNHEY and CDR2 is SVGAGI. The CDR3 is made up of 12 amino acids. The CDR3 protein is CASSYPGAEAFF. DNA of the CDR3: TGTGCCAGCAGTTACCCCGGGGCTGAAGCTTTCTTT.

The chain has TRBV9 and TRBJ2-2, with D hard to call. CDR1 is SGDLS and CDR2 is YYNGEE in the germline V gene. V shed 4 bases and J shed 8 bases, with 6 bases lying between them. The CDR3 contains 11 residues. The CDR3 sequence: CASSSMGELFF. The CDR3 DNA follows: TGTGCCAGCAGCTCAATGGGGGAGCTGTTTTTT.

This clone was found a few times. The chain links TRBV7-9 to TRBJ1-4; weak D call: TRBD1 (6 bases). In germline, CDR1 is SEHNR, CDR2 FQNEAQ (reference sequence). The CDR3 length is 14 residues. The germline V and J ends were trimmed by 6 bases and 5 bases, with 13 bases remaining between them. The CDR3 region has the DNA TGTGCCAGCAGTTCCCAGGGGTTAAATGAAAAACTGTTTTTT. This gives the protein CASSSQGLNEKLFF.

The chain couples TRBV7-6 to TRBJ2-5; maybe TRBD2 (6 bases). CDR3 size: 17 residues. Germline-derived CDR1 and CDR2 are SGHVS and FNYEAQ. The ends were cut back, 2 bases at V and 3 bases at J, with 19 bases in the middle. The CDR3: CASSLISGVPGEETQYF. The CDR3 DNA follows: TGTGCCAGCAGCTTAATTTCGGGGGTGCCGGGAGAAGAGACCCAGTACTTC.

J is TRBJ1-1 and V is TRBV13; 10 positions match TRBD1. Germline V lookup: CDR1 PRHDT, CDR2 FYEKMQ (reference sequence). The V gene end was trimmed by 5 bases and the J gene end by 5 bases; junction bases not matched to a gene: 8. The CDR3 spans 15 residues. This chain's CDR3 is CASSEGQGPSTEAFF. CDR3 coding DNA: TGTGCCAGCAGCGAGGGACAGGGGCCATCAACTGAAGCTTTCTTT.

The chain uses TRBV13 and TRBJ2-6; perhaps TRBD2 as D (6 bases). This CDR3 contains 19 residues. Trimming stripped 4 bases from V and 3 bases from J, with 22 bases between. The V gene's germline CDR1 is PRHDT and CDR2 FYEKMQ (reference sequence). The CDR3 is CASSSPLAGRPFGANVLTF. The CDR3, as DNA: TGTGCCAGCAGCTCCCCCTTGGCGGGAAGGCCTTTTGGGGCCAACGTCCTGACTTTC. The full variable domain, rest sourced from reference TRBV13 and TRBJ2-6, is AAGVIQSPRHLIKEKRETATLKCYPIPRHDTVYWYQQGPGQDPQFLISFYEKMQSDKGSIPDRFSAQQFSDYHSELNMSSLELGDSALYFCASSSPLAGRPFGANVLTFGAGSRLTVL.

This chain uses TRBV27 with TRBJ1-2; 9 bases line up with TRBD1. Germline V gives CDR1 MNHEY, CDR2 SMNVEV (reference sequence). The CDR3 runs 15 residues. The V segment lost 5 bases and the J segment 8 bases; nucleotides outside the gene matches: 12. The CDR3 region is CASSPTGGSTKGYTF. In DNA form, the CDR3 reads TGTGCCAGCAGTCCAACAGGGGGCTCAACGAAGGGCTACACCTTC.

This clone was observed a single time. This chain uses TRBV29-1 with TRBJ1-1; 8 nucleotides agree with TRBD1. Trimming cost V 4 bases and J 8 bases; bases outside gene matches: 3. From germline, CDR1 is SQVTM and CDR2 ANQGSEA. This CDR3 has 11 residues. The CDR3 loop is CSVVGQGEAFF. CDR3 in DNA: TGCAGCGTTGTTGGACAGGGAGAAGCTTTCTTT. Full variable domain (rest looked up from reference TRBV29-1 and TRBJ1-1): SAVISQKPSRDICQRGTSLTIQCQVDSQVTMMFWYRQQPGQSLTLIATANQGSEATYESGFVIDKFPISRPNLTFSTLTVSNMSPEDSSIYLCSVVGQGEAFFGQGTRLTVV.

This rearrangement joins TRBV5-8 to TRBJ2-7; 11 bases line up with TRBD2. This CDR3 is built from 16 residues. The germline V gene has CDR1 SGHTS and CDR2 YDEGEE. Trimming removed 4 bases from V and 3 bases from J; junction bases left unmatched: 9. CDR3 loop: CASSPKLAGANYEQYF. CDR3 nucleotide sequence: TGTGCCAGCAGCCCGAAACTAGCGGGGGCCAACTACGAGCAGTACTTC.

This clone came up a few times. This sequence joins TRBV6-1 and TRBJ2-7; a possible D gene is TRBD1 (6 bases). Germline V gene sequence: CDR1 MNHNS, CDR2 SASEGT. The CDR3 has 13 amino acids. V was pared by 6 bases and J by 2 bases, with 11 bases between. This CDR3 is CASRSRGPYEQYF. In DNA form, the CDR3 reads TGTGCCAGCAGAAGCAGGGGACCCTACGAGCAGTACTTC.